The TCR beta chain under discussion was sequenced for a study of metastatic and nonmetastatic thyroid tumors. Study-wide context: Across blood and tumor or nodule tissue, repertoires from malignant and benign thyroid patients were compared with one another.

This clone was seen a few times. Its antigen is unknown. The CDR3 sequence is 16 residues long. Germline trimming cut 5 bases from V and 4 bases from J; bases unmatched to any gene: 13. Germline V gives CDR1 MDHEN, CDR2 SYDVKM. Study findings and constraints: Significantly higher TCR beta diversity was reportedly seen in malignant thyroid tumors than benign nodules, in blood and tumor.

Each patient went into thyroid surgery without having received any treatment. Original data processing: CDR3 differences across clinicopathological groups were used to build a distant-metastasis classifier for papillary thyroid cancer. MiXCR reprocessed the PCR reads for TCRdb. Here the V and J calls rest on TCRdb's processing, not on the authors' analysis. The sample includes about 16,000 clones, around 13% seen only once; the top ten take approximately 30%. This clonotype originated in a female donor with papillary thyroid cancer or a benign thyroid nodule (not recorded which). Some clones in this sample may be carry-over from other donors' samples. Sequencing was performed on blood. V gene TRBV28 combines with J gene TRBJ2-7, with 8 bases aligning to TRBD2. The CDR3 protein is CASSQYDSGIRYEQYF. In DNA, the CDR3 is TGTGCCAGCAGTCAATACGATAGCGGGATAAGGTACGAGCAGTACTTC. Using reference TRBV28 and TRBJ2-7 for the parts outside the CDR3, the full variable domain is DVKVTQSSRYLVKRTGEKVFLECVQDMDHENMFWYRQDPGLGLRLIYFSYDVKMKEKGDIPEGYSVSREKKERFSLILESASTNQTSMYLCASSQYDSGIRYEQYFGPGTRLTVT.